These T cell receptor beta chains were read from a single sample in a study of T cells in Graves' hyperthyroidism and ophthalmopathy. TCRdb reprocessed the multiplex PCR reads with MiXCR, giving one entry per CDR3 protein. The sample includes about 210,000 distinct CDR3 sequences, over 15% of them seen just once. The sample comprised blood. These receptors were obtained from a man aged 45-60 years with Graves' hyperthyroidism. Both conserved end residues are part of each CDR3. Each record gives: V gene, D gene, clone size, J gene, CDR3 protein, CDR3 DNA. D genes are given only for firm matches. The listing skips clone size in some rows; elsewhere it reads once, few, many or a size class.

>TRBV7-8|.|many|TRBJ2-1
CASSSDRRSYNEQFF
TGTGCCAGCAGCTCTGACAGGCGGTCCTACAATGAGCAGTTCTTC
>TRBV20-1|TRBD2|many|TRBJ2-7
CSGVSGRTPYEQYF
TGCAGTGGGGTGAGCGGGAGGACCCCCTACGAGCAGTACTTC
>TRBV9|.|many|TRBJ2-5
CASSAPGSTGAQYF
TGTGCCAGCAGCGCCCCTGGGAGCACCGGGGCCCAGTACTTC
>TRBV27|.|.|TRBJ1-1
CASSLKRIRGEAFF
TGTGCCAGCAGTTTAAAAAGGATTCGGGGTGAAGCTTTCTTT
>TRBV30|.|.|TRBJ2-6
CAWSIQGANVLTF
TGTGCCTGGAGTATCCAGGGGGCCAACGTCCTGACTTTC
>TRBV6-2/TRBV6-3|TRBD2|.|TRBJ2-1
CASSYSGSGRNEQFF
TGTGCCAGCAGTTACTCGGGTAGCGGGAGGAATGAGCAGTTCTTC
>TRBV12-3/TRBV12-4|.|few|TRBJ1-1
CASSWDPNTEAFF
TGTGCCAGCAGTTGGGACCCGAACACTGAAGCTTTCTTT
>TRBV29-1|TRBD1|few|TRBJ2-7
CSVEEQGYEQYF
TGCAGCGTTGAGGAACAGGGGTACGAGCAGTACTTC
>TRBV19|.|few|TRBJ2-1
CASSIGDGPHNEQFF
TGTGCCAGTAGTATCGGGGACGGGCCTCACAATGAGCAGTTCTTC
>TRBV28|.|once|TRBJ2-1
CASRGGATAYNEQFF
TGTGCCAGCAGGGGGGGGGCCACCGCCTACAATGAGCAGTTCTTC
>TRBV4-1|TRBD2|few|TRBJ2-1
CASSPTSGRAAEQFF
TGCGCCAGCAGCCCTACTAGCGGGAGGGCCGCTGAGCAGTTCTTC
>TRBV6-1|TRBD2|few|TRBJ2-1
CASSPQRVAGGLNEQFF
TGTGCCAGCAGTCCGCAAAGGGTAGCGGGTGGTCTTAATGAGCAGTTCTTC
>TRBV12-5|.|many|TRBJ1-5
CASGSSLGTGYQPQHF
TGTGCTAGTGGTTCATCTTTAGGCACGGGCTATCAGCCCCAGCATTTT
>TRBV5-8|.|many|TRBJ2-2
CASSLEFYEGGELFF
TGTGCCAGCAGCCTGGAGTTCTATGAGGGCGGGGAGCTGTTTTTT
>TRBV12-3/TRBV12-4|.|many|TRBJ2-5
CASSALRKETQYF
TGTGCCAGCAGTGCTTTGAGAAAAGAGACCCAGTACTTC
>TRBV24-1|TRBD2|.|TRBJ2-7
CATSPSGTSLEQYF
TGTGCCACCAGTCCTAGCGGGACTTCCCTCGAGCAGTACTTC
>TRBV7-9|.|many|TRBJ2-5
CASRRLQSTVETQYF
TGTGCCAGCAGACGACTACAGAGTACGGTCGAGACCCAGTACTTC
>TRBV6-6|TRBD1|many|TRBJ2-3
CASSYSTGAGDTQYF
TGTGCCAGCAGTTACTCGACAGGGGCGGGGGATACGCAGTATTTT